These T cell receptor beta chains were read from a single sample in a study of blood T cell repertoires in COVID-19. TCRdb's table, derived via immunoSEQ multiplex PCR, lists solely in-frame clones and lacks some. Counted here are about 460,000 clones, around nine tenths occurring once; the ten biggest clones make up around 8%. The material sequenced was PBMCs or T cells enriched from blood (not recorded which). All receptors come from a woman in her sixties who had recovered from COVID-19. Both conserved end residues are part of each CDR3. D genes are given only for firm matches. Clone size is not always given. Where it is, it says once, few, many or a class for expanded clones.

v_gene	abundance	d_gene	j_gene	CDR3aa	CDR3nt
TRBV29-1	-	-	TRBJ1-2	CSVGRDGGGYGYTF	TGCAGCGTCGGCCGGGACGGGGGAGGCTATGGCTACACCTTC
TRBV10-3	-	-	TRBJ1-3	CAIRASMGAGNTIYF	TGTGCCATCAGGGCCTCTATGGGAGCAGGAAACACCATATATTTT
TRBV7-2	-	TRBD1	TRBJ2-4	CASSLAGTGIAKNIQYF	TGTGCCAGCAGCTTAGCAGGGACAGGGATAGCCAAAAACATTCAGTACTTC
TRBV9	-	TRBD2	TRBJ2-3	CASTAGYTDTQYF	TGTGCCAGCACAGCGGGATACACAGATACGCAGTATTTT
TRBV27	few	TRBD1	TRBJ2-7	CASSLRGRHEQYF	TGTGCCAGCAGTTTAAGGGGGCGCCACGAGCAGTACTTC
TRBV5-5	-	TRBD2	TRBJ2-5	CASSLWTSGGEETQYF	TGTGCCAGCAGCCTTTGGACTAGCGGGGGAGAAGAGACCCAGTACTTC
TRBV9	once	-	TRBJ1-6	CASSTRVNNSPLHF	TGTGCCAGCAGTACCAGGGTTAATAATTCACCCCTCCACTTT
TRBV18	-	-	TRBJ1-2	CASSPGQRSNYGYTF	TGTGCCAGCTCACCCGGACAGAGGTCTAACTATGGCTACACCTTC
TRBV14	-	TRBD2	TRBJ2-1	CASSQIGGYSYNEQFF	TGTGCCAGCAGCCAGATCGGGGGGTACTCCTACAATGAGCAGTTCTTC
TRBV4-1	-	TRBD1	TRBJ2-7	CASSQDRLRDRGHEQYF	TGCGCCAGCAGCCAAGATCGCCTCCGGGACAGGGGCCACGAGCAGTACTTC
TRBV7-8	-	TRBD1	TRBJ1-2	CASSPWTGRGYGYTF	TGTGCCAGCAGCCCTTGGACAGGGAGAGGCTATGGCTACACCTTC
TRBV3-1/TRBV3-2	-	-	TRBJ2-2	CASSLQGSGNTGELFF	TGTGCCAGCAGCCTCCAGGGGTCGGGAAACACCGGGGAGCTGTTTTTT
TRBV7-2	-	-	TRBJ2-4	CASSLTASLAKNIQYF	TGTGCCAGCAGCTTAACTGCTAGCCTAGCCAAAAACATTCAGTACTTC
TRBV4-2	-	-	TRBJ1-3	CASSSDRHSGNTIYF	TGTGCCAGCAGCTCAGACAGGCACAGTGGAAACACCATATATTTT
TRBV6-1	-	-	TRBJ1-2	CASSERFRDTLYRYTF	TGTGCCAGCAGTGAAAGGTTTAGGGACACCCTATATCGCTACACCTTC
TRBV6-4	-	-	TRBJ2-1	CASSDPIGAPYNEQFF	TGTGCCAGCAGTGACCCCATAGGGGCGCCCTACAATGAGCAGTTCTTC
TRBV10-3	-	TRBD1	TRBJ2-1	CAIRSLQGSNEQFF	TGTGCCATCAGGTCCTTACAGGGGAGCAATGAGCAGTTCTTC
TRBV6-5	-	-	TRBJ1-5	CASRHLSNQPQHF	TGTGCCAGCAGACACCTGAGCAATCAGCCCCAGCATTTT
TRBV6-5	once	-	TRBJ2-7	CASSYRGSAFYEQYF	TGTGCCAGCAGTTACCGGGGATCTGCTTTCTACGAGCAGTACTTC
TRBV19	-	-	TRBJ1-5	CASSILEDYSNQPQHF	TGTGCCAGTAGTATCTTAGAGGATTATAGCAATCAGCCCCAGCATTTT
TRBV2	-	-	TRBJ2-3	CASALRAGSSTDTQYF	TGTGCCAGCGCCCTTCGGGCGGGCTCTAGCACAGATACGCAGTATTTT
TRBV19	-	-	TRBJ2-2	CASSIAASGELFF	TGTGCCAGTAGTATAGCAGCGTCCGGGGAGCTGTTTTTT
TRBV30	once	-	TRBJ2-6	CAWRDWSSGANVLTF	TGTGCCTGGAGGGACTGGAGCTCTGGGGCCAACGTCCTGACTTTC
TRBV7-7	-	-	TRBJ2-5	CASSEQGQETQYF	TGTGCCAGCAGCGAGCAGGGGCAAGAGACCCAGTACTTC
TRBV18	-	TRBD2	TRBJ2-1	CASSPQLAGGANEQFF	TGTGCCAGCTCACCCCAACTAGCGGGGGGTGCGAATGAGCAGTTCTTC
TRBV6-5	-	-	TRBJ1-2	CASSYGTGPKSYTF	TGTGCCAGCAGTTACGGAACAGGACCAAAGAGCTACACCTTC
TRBV5-1	-	TRBD2	TRBJ2-6	CASSLITGGPGANVLTF	TGCGCCAGCAGCTTAATTACGGGGGGTCCTGGGGCCAACGTCCTGACTTTC
TRBV6-6	-	-	TRBJ2-7	CASSHQQGAILTYEQYF	TGTGCCAGCAGTCACCAACAGGGTGCCATCCTTACCTACGAGCAGTACTTC
TRBV5-1	-	-	TRBJ1-1	CASSFRGGDTEAFF	TGCGCCAGCAGCTTCCGCGGGGGAGATACTGAAGCTTTCTTT
TRBV29-1	-	-	TRBJ1-2	CSVEGGRYYGYTF	TGCAGCGTTGAAGGGGGCAGGTACTATGGCTACACCTTC
TRBV19	-	TRBD2	TRBJ2-3	CASSMGRGGPTDTQYF	TGTGCCAGTAGTATGGGACGGGGGGGCCCAACAGATACGCAGTATTTT
TRBV24-1	-	TRBD1	TRBJ2-3	CATSDFGRGKSDTQYF	TGTGCCACCAGTGATTTCGGCAGGGGGAAATCAGATACGCAGTATTTT
TRBV4-1	-	-	TRBJ1-3	CASSQVGAPSGNTIYF	TGCGCCAGCAGCCAAGTTGGGGCTCCATCTGGAAACACCATATATTTT
TRBV2	-	TRBD1	TRBJ1-2	CASSGGQGIANYGYTF	TGTGCCAGCAGTGGGGGACAGGGGATCGCTAACTATGGCTACACCTTC
TRBV5-1	-	TRBD2	TRBJ2-7	CASSPGGTSYEQYF	TGCGCCAGCAGCCCCGGGGGGACCTCCTACGAGCAGTACTTC
TRBV4-1	-	TRBD2	TRBJ2-3	CASSLRGGYTDTQYF	TGCGCCAGCAGCTTACGCGGGGGGTACACAGATACGCAGTATTTT
TRBV2	-	TRBD2	TRBJ2-1	CASSGEAGGLGNEQFF	TGTGCCAGCAGCGGTGAAGCGGGGGGCCTTGGTAATGAGCAGTTCTTC
TRBV6-6	-	TRBD1	TRBJ2-2	CASSYHSGQLAGELFF	TGTGCCAGCAGTTACCACTCGGGACAGTTAGCCGGGGAGCTGTTTTTT
TRBV24-1	-	TRBD2	TRBJ2-3	CATSDLPTSGRVKTFTDTQYF	TGTGCCACCAGTGATTTGCCCACTAGCGGGCGTGTGAAAACCTTCACAGATACGCAGTATTTT
TRBV6-2/TRBV6-3	-	-	TRBJ1-2	CASSYLPLNGYTF	TGTGCCAGCAGTTACCTTCCACTAAATGGCTACACCTTC
TRBV28	-	TRBD1	TRBJ1-2	CASGTGGGYGYTF	TGTGCCAGCGGGACAGGGGGGGGCTATGGCTACACCTTC
TRBV7-6	-	TRBD2	TRBJ2-2	CASSQTLTSSGGAAGELFF	TGTGCCAGCAGCCAAACCCTGACGTCAAGCGGGGGGGCCGCCGGGGAGCTGTTTTTT
TRBV5-1	once	-	TRBJ1-4	CASSLTGLGEKLFF	TGCGCCAGCAGCTTGACAGGGCTGGGAGAAAAACTGTTTTTT
TRBV3-1/TRBV3-2	-	TRBD2	TRBJ2-3	CASSQTSGGDTQYF	TGTGCCAGCAGCCAGACTAGCGGGGGGGATACGCAGTATTTT
TRBV11-2	-	-	TRBJ2-3	CASSYTSGVAPSTDTQYF	TGTGCCAGCAGCTACACAAGCGGTGTAGCCCCTAGCACAGATACGCAGTATTTT
TRBV29-1	-	TRBD1	TRBJ1-3	CSVVPRTGVGNTIYF	TGCAGCGTTGTACCGAGGACAGGGGTTGGAAACACCATATATTTT
TRBV7-8	-	-	TRBJ2-7	CASSLHRVSPDEQYF	TGTGCCAGCAGCTTGCACAGGGTTTCCCCTGACGAGCAGTACTTC
TRBV5-1	-	-	TRBJ2-3	CASSVGPGLAPDTQYF	TGCGCCAGCAGCGTAGGCCCCGGGCTAGCTCCAGATACGCAGTATTTT
TRBV7-2	-	TRBD1	TRBJ1-2	CASSSGGRLYGYTF	TGTGCCAGCAGTTCAGGGGGGCGGCTCTATGGCTACACCTTC
TRBV2	-	TRBD1	TRBJ1-2	CASSGDRYTFGYTF	TGTGCCAGCAGTGGGGACAGGTACACCTTTGGCTACACCTTC
TRBV3-1/TRBV3-2	-	-	TRBJ2-2	CASSQDWGQRELFF	TGTGCCAGCAGCCAAGATTGGGGGCAACGGGAGCTGTTTTTT